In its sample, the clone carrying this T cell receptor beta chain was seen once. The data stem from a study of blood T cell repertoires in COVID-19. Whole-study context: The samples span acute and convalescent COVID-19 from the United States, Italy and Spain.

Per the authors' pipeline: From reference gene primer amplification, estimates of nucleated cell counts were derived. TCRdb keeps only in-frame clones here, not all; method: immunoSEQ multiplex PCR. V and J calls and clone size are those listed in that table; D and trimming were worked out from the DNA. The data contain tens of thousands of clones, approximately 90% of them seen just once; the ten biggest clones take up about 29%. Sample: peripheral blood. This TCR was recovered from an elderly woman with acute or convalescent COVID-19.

CDR3 region: CASSYGIETQYF. As DNA, the CDR3 is TGTGCCAGCAGCTACGGTATAGAGACCCAGTACTTC. This chain links TRBV7-8 with TRBJ2-5, with unresolved D. Trimming left V 4 bases short and J 4 bases short, with 7 bases between. There are 12 residues in the CDR3. The germline V gene encodes CDR1 SGHVS and CDR2 FQNEAQ.